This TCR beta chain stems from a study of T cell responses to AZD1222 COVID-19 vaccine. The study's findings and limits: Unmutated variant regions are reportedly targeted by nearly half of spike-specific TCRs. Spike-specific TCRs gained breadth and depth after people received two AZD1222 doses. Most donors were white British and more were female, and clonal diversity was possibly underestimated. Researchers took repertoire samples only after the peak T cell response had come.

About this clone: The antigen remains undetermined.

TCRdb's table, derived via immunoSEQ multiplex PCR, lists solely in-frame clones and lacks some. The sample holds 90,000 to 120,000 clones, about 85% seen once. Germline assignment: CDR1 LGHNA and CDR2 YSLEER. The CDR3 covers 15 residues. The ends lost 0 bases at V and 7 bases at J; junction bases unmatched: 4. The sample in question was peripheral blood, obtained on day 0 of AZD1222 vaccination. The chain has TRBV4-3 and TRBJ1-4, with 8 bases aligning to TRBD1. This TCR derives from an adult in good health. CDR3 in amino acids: CASSQDSGGGEKLFF. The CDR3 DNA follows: TGCGCCAGCAGCCAAGATTCAGGGGGCGGTGAAAAACTGTTTTTT.